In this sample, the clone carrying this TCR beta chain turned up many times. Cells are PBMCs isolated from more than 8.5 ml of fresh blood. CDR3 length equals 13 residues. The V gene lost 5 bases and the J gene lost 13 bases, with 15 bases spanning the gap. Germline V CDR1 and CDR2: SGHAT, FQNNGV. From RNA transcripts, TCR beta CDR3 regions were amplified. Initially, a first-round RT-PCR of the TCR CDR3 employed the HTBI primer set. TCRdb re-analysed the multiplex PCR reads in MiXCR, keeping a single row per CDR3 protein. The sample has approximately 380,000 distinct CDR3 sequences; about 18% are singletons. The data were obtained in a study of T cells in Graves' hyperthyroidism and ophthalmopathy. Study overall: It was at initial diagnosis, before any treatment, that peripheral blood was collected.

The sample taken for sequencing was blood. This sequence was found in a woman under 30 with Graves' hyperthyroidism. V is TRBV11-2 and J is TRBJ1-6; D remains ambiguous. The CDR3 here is CASSPSSSSPLHF. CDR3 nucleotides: TGTGCCAGCAGCCCTTCTTCCTCTTCCCCCCTCCACTTT.